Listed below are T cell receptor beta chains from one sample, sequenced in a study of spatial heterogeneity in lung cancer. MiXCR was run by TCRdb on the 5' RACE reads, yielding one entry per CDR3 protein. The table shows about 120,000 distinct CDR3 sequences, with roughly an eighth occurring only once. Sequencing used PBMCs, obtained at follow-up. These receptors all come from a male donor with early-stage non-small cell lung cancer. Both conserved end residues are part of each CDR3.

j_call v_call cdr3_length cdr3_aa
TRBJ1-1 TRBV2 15 CASRPTGLVFTEAFF
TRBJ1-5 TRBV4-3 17 CASSQTLRQGENQPQHF
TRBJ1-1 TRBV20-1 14 CSARSFRGKTEAFF
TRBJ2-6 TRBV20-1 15 CSARSSDSGANVLTF
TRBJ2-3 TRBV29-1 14 CSVVTPSSTDTQYF
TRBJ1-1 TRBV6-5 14 CASRSDRGNTEAFF
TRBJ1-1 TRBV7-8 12 CASSPRDREAFF
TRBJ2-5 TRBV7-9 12 CASSFREQTQYF
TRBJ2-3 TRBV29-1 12 CSVEGGTDTQYF
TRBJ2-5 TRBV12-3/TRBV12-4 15 CASSLSAGGSGTQYF
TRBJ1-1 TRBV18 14 CASSPRQENTEAFF
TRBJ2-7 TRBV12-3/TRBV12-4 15 CASSLKTFSSYEQYF
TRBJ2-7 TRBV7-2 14 CASSLDGTVYEQYF
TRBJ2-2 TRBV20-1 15 CSARIGTGVTGELFF
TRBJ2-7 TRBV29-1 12 CSVLAGVYEQYF
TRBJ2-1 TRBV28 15 CASSLGGGGHNEQFF
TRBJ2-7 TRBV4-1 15 CASSPLAGGPYEQYF
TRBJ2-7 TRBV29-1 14 CSVARLAGSYEQYF
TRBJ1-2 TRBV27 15 CASTPLGTGNYGYTF
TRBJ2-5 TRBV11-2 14 CASSPSPREETQYF
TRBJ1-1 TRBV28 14 CASSRTGLNTEAFF
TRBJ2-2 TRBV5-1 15 CASSFAGRDTGELFF
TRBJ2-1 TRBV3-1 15 CASSRGQASYNEQFF
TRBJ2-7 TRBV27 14 CASSLIGNSYEQYF
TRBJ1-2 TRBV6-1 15 CASSEAAGRGGGYTF
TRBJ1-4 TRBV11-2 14 CASSPPGGGEKLFF
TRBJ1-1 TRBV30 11 CACEGWTEAFF
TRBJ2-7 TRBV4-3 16 CASSPQVQRGGYEQYF
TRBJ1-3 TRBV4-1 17 CASSPQDRGRAGNTIYF
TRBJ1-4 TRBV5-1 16 CASSLATTRAGSELFF
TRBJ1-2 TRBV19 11 CAGRGADGYTF
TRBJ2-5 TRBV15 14 CATSRGEVQETQYF
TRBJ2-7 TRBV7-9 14 CASSPGTGDFEQYF
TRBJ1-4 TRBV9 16 CASSVASGTGREKLFF
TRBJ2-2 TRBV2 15 CASSEWQGGTGELFF
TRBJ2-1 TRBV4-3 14 CASSQDLGGDPKFF
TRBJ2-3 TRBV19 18 CASSTALVGQGLTDTQYF
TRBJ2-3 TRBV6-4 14 CASRETGEPDTQYF
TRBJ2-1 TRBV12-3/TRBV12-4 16 CASSFGRGGTYNEQFF
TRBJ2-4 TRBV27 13 CASREGRVDIQYF
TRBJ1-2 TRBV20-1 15 CSALPGGATNYGYTF
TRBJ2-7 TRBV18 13 CASSPLALYEQYF
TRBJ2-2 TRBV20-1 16 CSAYLATGWYTGELFF
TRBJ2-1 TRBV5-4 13 CASSPGRNNEQFF
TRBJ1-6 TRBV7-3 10 CASSERALHF